Presented here are 7 T cell receptor beta chains from one specimen sequenced in a study of blood T cell repertoires in COVID-19 (dated by TCRdb to 2020 to 2021). Receptor amplification or capture employed the immunoSEQ multiplex PCR assay. TCRdb took this table from immuneACCESS and kept in-frame rearrangements with V and J called. Such tables lack part of the clones; where checked against another copy, unresolved V genes explain under half of the gap, and the rest is unexplained. A total of approximately 40,000 clones appear in this sample, 86% of them only once. The ten largest clones represent more than 15% of the sample. The sequencing input was peripheral blood. Receptors were obtained from a man in his fifties or sixties in a cohort sampled during active COVID-19.

V is TRBV29-1 and J is TRBJ1-1; 10 bases agree with TRBD1. CDR1 and CDR2 from the germline V gene are SQVTM and ANQGSEA. V lost 7 bases, J lost 3 bases, and 11 bases stayed unmatched. The CDR3 has 15 residues. The CDR3 sequence is CSATTGGAVYTEAFF. The CDR3 coding sequence is TGCAGCGCCACGACAGGGGGCGCTGTTTACACTGAAGCTTTCTTT.

This clone was seen only once. The chain links TRBV6-5 to TRBJ2-2; the D is unclear. This CDR3 contains 14 residues. V lost 2 bases, J lost 0 bases, and 4 bases lay in between. CDR1 is MNHEY, CDR2 SVGAGI, per germline. The DNA for the CDR3 is TGTGCCAGCAGTTACGCGGCGAACACCGGGGAGCTGTTTTTT. Protein: CASSYAANTGELFF.

The V gene is TRBV9, the J gene TRBJ2-2, with 7 bases matching TRBD2. Trimming at V came to 4 bases and at J to 8 bases, leaving 11 bases not matched to a gene. CDR1 is SGDLS and CDR2 is YYNGEE in the germline V gene. This CDR3 contains 15 residues. CDR3: CASSPSPTSTGELFF. The CDR3 DNA is TGTGCCAGCAGCCCGAGCCCGACTAGCACAGGGGAGCTGTTTTTT.

The chain carries TRBV19 and TRBJ1-5; D perhaps matches TRBD1 (6 bases). Germline CDR1 LNHDA, CDR2 SQIVND (reference sequence). This CDR3 spans 17 amino acids. V gave up 4 bases and J gave up 0 bases, with 16 bases separating them. CDR3 protein: CASSSRGSGYSNQPQHF. The DNA of the CDR3 is TGTGCCAGTAGTAGCAGGGGCTCCGGATATAGCAATCAGCCCCAGCATTTT.

This clone came up a few times. This chain links TRBV11-3 with TRBJ1-6; TRBD1 agrees at 9 bases. This CDR3 comprises 14 residues. CDR1 SGHNT and CDR2 YENEEA come from the germline V gene. V gave up 5 bases and J gave up 9 bases; unmatched junction bases: 5. The CDR3 loop reads CASSTGTGLSPLHF. CDR3 sequence (DNA): TGTGCCAGCAGCACCGGGACAGGGCTTTCACCCCTCCACTTT.

The chain links TRBV9 to TRBJ1-1; no reliable D call. The germline CDR1 and CDR2 sequences are SGDLS and YYNGEE. V was clipped by 0 bases and J by 4 bases, with 10 bases between them. The CDR3 covers 14 residues. This chain's CDR3 is CASSVGAGSTEAFF. CDR3 DNA: TGTGCCAGCAGCGTAGGGGCCGGGAGCACTGAAGCTTTCTTT.

The chain employs TRBV6-2 or TRBV6-3 and TRBJ1-5; no clear D gene. Germline V gene lookup returns CDR1 MNHEY and CDR2 SVGEGT. V was cut by 2 bases and J by 3 bases, with 8 bases left in between. The CDR3 length is 14 residues. In nucleotides, the CDR3 is TGTGCCAGCAGTTACGAGGGCTCCAATCAGCCCCAGCATTTT. This translates into CASSYEGSNQPQHF.